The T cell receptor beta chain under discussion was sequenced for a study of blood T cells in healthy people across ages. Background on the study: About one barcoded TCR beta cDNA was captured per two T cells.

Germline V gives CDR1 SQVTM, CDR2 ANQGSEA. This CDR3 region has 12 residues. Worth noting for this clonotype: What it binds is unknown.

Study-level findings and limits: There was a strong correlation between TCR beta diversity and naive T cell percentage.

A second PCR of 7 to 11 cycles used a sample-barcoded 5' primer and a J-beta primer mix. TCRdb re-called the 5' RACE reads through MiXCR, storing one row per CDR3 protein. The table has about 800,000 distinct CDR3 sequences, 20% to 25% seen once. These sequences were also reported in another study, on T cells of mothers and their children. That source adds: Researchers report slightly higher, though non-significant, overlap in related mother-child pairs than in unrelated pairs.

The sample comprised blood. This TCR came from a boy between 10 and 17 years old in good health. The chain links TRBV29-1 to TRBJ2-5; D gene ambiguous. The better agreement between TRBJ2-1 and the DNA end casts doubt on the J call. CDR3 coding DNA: TGCAGCGTTGGGTTTCGAGGCGATGAGCAGTTCTTC. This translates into CSVGFRGDEQFF.